Following are 10 T cell receptor beta chains from one sample sequenced in a study of shared clonotypes between healthy human individuals. TCRdb's table, derived via immunoSEQ multiplex PCR, lists solely in-frame clones and lacks some. This table has around 2,000,000 clones, 90% to 95% appearing once. Sequencing was carried out using naive CD4+ T cells sorted from blood. Subset denoted: CD45RA+ positively selected. All receptors derive from a man aged 18 to 29 in good health.

The J gene is TRBJ2-2, the V gene TRBV5-1; D call uncertain. Per the germline V gene, CDR1 is SGHRS and CDR2 is YFSETQ. The CDR3 has 12 residues. The germline V and J ends were trimmed by 4 bases and 11 bases, with 12 bases remaining between them. CDR3 coding DNA: TGCGCCAGCAGCCGAGAGTCCCGCGAGCTGTTTTTT. Translation gives CASSRESRELFF.

The chain combines TRBV19 with TRBJ1-4; the D is unclear. CDR1 and CDR2 from the germline V gene are LNHDA and SQIVND (reference sequence). There are 12 residues in the CDR3. V lost 5 bases, J lost 7 bases, and 8 bases lay in between. Written as DNA, the CDR3 is TGTGCCAGTAGTGAGGGTCTTGAAAAACTGTTTTTT. As protein: CASSEGLEKLFF.

Regarding this clone: In the same sample, other DNA sequences code for this CDR3. The gene calls are TRBV9 and TRBJ2-7; the D gene is possibly TRBD1 (6 bases). CDR1 and CDR2 from the germline V gene are SGDLS and YYNGEE. This CDR3 comprises 14 residues. Between the trimmed V and J ends, which lost 0 bases and 4 bases, there was a span of 11 bases. DNA for the CDR3: TGTGCCAGCAGCGTAGGGCAGGGGTTTTACGAGCAGTACTTC. Protein: CASSVGQGFYEQYF.

The chain carries TRBV30 and TRBJ2-2; no definite D call. Per the germline V gene, CDR1 is GTSNPN and CDR2 is SVGIG (reference sequence). V was shortened by 1 base and J by 5 bases, with 11 bases between the two germline ends. The CDR3 loop spans 14 amino acids. This CDR3 reads CAWSGPGVTGELFF. The CDR3 nucleotides are TGTGCCTGGAGTGGACCAGGAGTAACCGGGGAGCTGTTTTTT.

The chain couples TRBV23-1 to TRBJ1-1, with D possibly being TRBD1 (5 bases). TRBV23-1 is assigned to the ORF class and has an uncertain function. V shed 9 bases and J shed 2 bases, with 13 bases lying between them. This CDR3 is 13 amino acids long. CDR3 DNA sequence: TGCGCCAGTCGAGGGGACCCAAACACTGAAGCTTTCTTT. Protein product: CASRGDPNTEAFF.

The rearrangement links TRBV19 to TRBJ1-1; D is uncertain. This CDR3 spans 13 amino acids. Trimming took 0 bases from V and 7 from J, leaving 9 bases between them. Germline V gene data show CDR1 as LNHDA and CDR2 as SQIVND (reference sequence). Here the CDR3 DNA reads TGTGCCAGTAGTATAGACCTTAACGGTGAAGCTTTCTTT. Its translation is CASSIDLNGEAFF.

The gene calls are TRBV6-6 and TRBJ2-7; 11 bases map to TRBD2. Per the germline V gene, CDR1 is MNHNY and CDR2 is SVGAGI (reference sequence). The junction had 10 bases not matched to a gene; V was cut back by 6 bases and J by 3 bases. CDR3 length: 16 amino acids. CDR3 loop: CASSTGTSGAFYEQYF. In DNA form, the CDR3 reads TGTGCCAGCAGCACCGGGACTAGCGGAGCCTTCTACGAGCAGTACTTC.

The chain has TRBV5-1 and TRBJ2-1; D may be TRBD1 or TRBD2 (5 bases each). Trimming removed 2 bases from V and 0 bases from J, with 15 bases in between. Per germline, CDR1 SGHRS and CDR2 YFSETQ. CDR3 length: 17 residues. CDR3 sequence: CASSLGDGLSSYNEQFF. CDR3 DNA sequence: TGCGCCAGCAGCTTAGGGGACGGGCTAAGCTCCTACAATGAGCAGTTCTTC. Supplemented by reference TRBV5-1 and TRBJ2-1, the full variable domain reads KAGVTQTPRYLIKTRGQQVTLSCSPISGHRSVSWYQQTPGQGLQFLFEYFSETQRNKGNFPGRFSGRQFSNSRSEMNVSTLELGDSALYLCASSLGDGLSSYNEQFFGPGTRLTVL.

CDR3 amino acids: CASSYLTGDLNYGYTF. For the CDR3, the DNA is TGTGCCAGCAGCTACCTGACAGGGGATCTTAACTATGGCTACACCTTC. The chain carries TRBV7-9 and TRBJ1-2; 8 nucleotides align to TRBD1. This CDR3 has 16 residues. The trim removed 4 bases at V and 1 base at J, leaving 8 bases unmatched. Germline V gene sequence: CDR1 SEHNR, CDR2 FQNEAQ (reference sequence). Full variable domain (remainder filled in from reference TRBV7-9 and TRBJ1-2): DTGVSQNPRHKITKRGQNVTFRCDPISEHNRLYWYRQTLGQGPEFLTYFQNEAQLEKSRLLSDRFSAERPKGSFSTLEIQRTEQGDSAMYLCASSYLTGDLNYGYTFGSGTRLTVV.

This clone occurred once. Other nucleotide sequences from this sample produce the same CDR3. The chain is built from TRBV5-1 and TRBJ1-2, with D possibly matching TRBD1 (5 bases). Germline V gene data show CDR1 as SGHRS and CDR2 as YFSETQ. V shed 0 bases and J shed 3 bases, with 9 bases lying between them. This CDR3 is 14 amino acids long. CDR3 amino acids: CASSLADSYYGYTF. The CDR3 DNA reads TGCGCCAGCAGCTTGGCCGACAGCTACTATGGCTACACCTTC.